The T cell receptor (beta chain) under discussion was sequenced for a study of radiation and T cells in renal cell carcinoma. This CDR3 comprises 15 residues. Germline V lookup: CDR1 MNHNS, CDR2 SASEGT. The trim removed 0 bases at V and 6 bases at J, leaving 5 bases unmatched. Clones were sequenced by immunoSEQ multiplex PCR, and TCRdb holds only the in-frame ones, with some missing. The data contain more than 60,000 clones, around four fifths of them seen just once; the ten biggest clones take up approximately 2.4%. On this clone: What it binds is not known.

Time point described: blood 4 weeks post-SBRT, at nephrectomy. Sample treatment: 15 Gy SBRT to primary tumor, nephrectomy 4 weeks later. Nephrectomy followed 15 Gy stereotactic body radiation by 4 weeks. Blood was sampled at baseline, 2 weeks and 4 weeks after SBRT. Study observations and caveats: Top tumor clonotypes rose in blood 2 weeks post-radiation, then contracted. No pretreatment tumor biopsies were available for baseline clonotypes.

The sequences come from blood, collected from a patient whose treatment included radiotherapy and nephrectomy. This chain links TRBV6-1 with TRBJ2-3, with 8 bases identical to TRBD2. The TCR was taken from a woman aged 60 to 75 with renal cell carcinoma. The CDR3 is CASSEAQREWDTQYF. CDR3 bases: TGTGCCAGCAGTGAAGCCCAGCGGGAGTGGGATACGCAGTATTTT.